The rows below give T cell receptor beta chains drawn from one sample of a study of T-cell reconstitution after alpha-beta-depleted transplantation in children. MiXCR, applied by TCRdb to the PCR reads, yields one record per CDR3 protein. The sample consists of hundreds of thousands of distinct CDR3 sequences, 15% to 20% of them appearing once. Sequenced here: PBMCs, mostly from graft donor cells, sampled 360 days after TCRalphabeta/CD19-depleted stem cell transplant. All receptors come from a male patient aged 10-17 years who had a stem cell transplant for acute lymphoblastic leukemia, so the T cells may come from the graft donor. The CDR3 runs from the conserved cysteine through the conserved F or W. A D gene is named only where the DNA matches it firmly. The listing skips clone size in some rows; elsewhere it reads once, few, many or a size class.

j_gene	v_gene	abundance	d_gene	CDR3aa	CDR3nt
TRBJ2-5	TRBV7-9	-	-	CASSFPGGAQRETQYF	TGTGCCAGCAGCTTCCCCGGCGGGGCACAGCGGGAGACCCAGTACTTC
TRBJ2-5	TRBV12-3/TRBV12-4	-	-	CASTLRGGETQYF	TGTGCCAGCACCCTCAGGGGAGGAGAGACCCAGTACTTC
TRBJ2-7	TRBV28	few	TRBD2	CASSFMREGYEQYF	TGTGCCAGCAGTTTCATGCGGGAGGGCTACGAGCAGTACTTC
TRBJ1-5	TRBV18	few	-	CASSPGTNQPQHF	TGTGCCAGCTCACCAGGGACCAATCAGCCCCAGCATTTT
TRBJ2-5	TRBV9	few	-	CASSATGTSETQYF	TGTGCCAGCAGCGCCACCGGGACATCGGAGACCCAGTACTTC
TRBJ2-3	TRBV20-1	few	TRBD1	CSARAYRGTMGWTDTQYF	TGCAGTGCTAGAGCCTACAGGGGCACAATGGGGTGGACAGATACGCAGTATTTT
TRBJ1-5	TRBV7-8	few	-	CASSLPPSRDQPQHF	TGTGCCAGCAGCTTGCCACCGTCGAGGGATCAGCCCCAGCATTTT
TRBJ2-7	TRBV5-1	-	TRBD2	CASSTPVGLAGGFYYEQYF	TGCGCCAGCAGCACCCCTGTTGGACTAGCGGGAGGATTCTACTACGAGCAGTACTTC
TRBJ2-1	TRBV27	-	-	CASSFEAYNEQFF	TGTGCCAGCAGTTTCGAAGCTTACAATGAGCAGTTCTTC
TRBJ2-7	TRBV27	-	-	CASSLLTGLGVYEQYF	TGTGCCAGCAGTTTGTTGACAGGCCTAGGGGTCTACGAGCAGTACTTC
TRBJ2-5	TRBV29-1	-	-	CSVGSRETQYF	TGCAGCGTGGGGAGTAGGGAGACCCAGTACTTC
TRBJ1-1	TRBV25-1	few	-	CASSELVGRGNTEAFF	TGTGCCAGCAGTGAATTAGTCGGCAGGGGGAACACTGAAGCTTTCTTT
TRBJ2-7	TRBV9	few	-	CASSAEGIAYEQYF	TGTGCCAGCAGCGCAGAGGGGATCGCCTACGAGCAGTACTTC
TRBJ2-1	TRBV20-1	few	TRBD2	CSARPTSGSHNEQFF	TGCAGTGCTAGGCCTACTAGCGGGAGCCACAATGAGCAGTTCTTC
TRBJ2-1	TRBV3-1	-	-	CASSHRGGRARNEQFF	TGTGCCAGCAGCCACCGAGGGGGGAGGGCCAGAAATGAGCAGTTCTTC
TRBJ2-7	TRBV7-9	-	TRBD2	CASSGGRYEQYF	TGTGCCAGCTCGGGGGGGCGCTACGAGCAGTACTTC
TRBJ2-1	TRBV7-2	few	-	CASSLTGPGSAYNEQFF	TGTGCCAGCAGTCTTACGGGCCCAGGGAGTGCCTACAATGAGCAGTTCTTC
TRBJ1-1	TRBV7-9	-	-	CASSSYSGPVNTEAFF	TGTGCCAGCAGCTCTTATTCGGGACCCGTGAACACTGAAGCTTTCTTT
TRBJ1-5	TRBV27	-	TRBD1	CASSGTGGVQPQHF	TGTGCCAGCAGCGGTACAGGGGGCGTCCAGCCCCAGCATTTT
TRBJ2-3	TRBV29-1	many	-	CSVEDRVGGADTQYF	TGCAGCGTTGAAGATCGGGTTGGGGGCGCAGATACGCAGTATTTT
TRBJ2-1	TRBV5-6	few	-	CASSLKGGNNEQFF	TGTGCCAGCAGCTTGAAGGGCGGGAACAATGAGCAGTTCTTC
TRBJ1-6	TRBV6-5	-	TRBD1	CASSYLGQGSSPLPF	TGTGCCAGCAGTTACCTGGGACAGGGGTCCTCACCCCTCCCCTTT
TRBJ1-2	TRBV7-9	few	TRBD1	CASSSPQGNYGYTF	TGTGCCAGCAGCAGCCCACAGGGGAACTATGGCTACACCTTC
TRBJ2-7	TRBV4-1	-	TRBD2	CASSQVSLAGVGEQYF	TGCGCCAGCAGCCAAGTTTCCCTAGCGGGAGTTGGGGAGCAGTACTTC